One sample yielded the 2 T cell receptor beta chains listed below, sequenced in a study of OX40 agonist ivuxolimab in advanced cancers. The repertoire was sequenced with immunoSEQ multiplex PCR; TCRdb's copy has only in-frame clones and lacks some. The sample comprises approximately 60,000 clones, approximately 90% of which are singletons, and about an eighth rests with the top ten. The sample consisted of CD4+ or CD8+ T cells sorted from blood, taken in a trial of the OX40 agonist ivuxolimab. These receptors originate from an adult with an advanced solid tumor such as melanoma, head and neck, liver or kidney cancer.

The chain links TRBV11-3 to TRBJ1-1; no clear D. Looked up from germline, CDR1 is SGHNT and CDR2 is YENEEA. The CDR3 spans 13 residues. V shed 5 bases and J shed 6 bases, with 13 bases lying between them. The CDR3 region has the DNA TGTGCCAGCAGCCGGAGTCTTAGCCCTGAAGCTTTCTTT. Translating it yields CASSRSLSPEAFF.

The rearrangement joins TRBV29-1 to TRBJ2-5, with D perhaps TRBD1 (6 bases). Trimming stripped 6 bases from V and 0 bases from J, with 14 bases between. The germline CDR1 and CDR2 sequences are SQVTM and ANQGSEA. The CDR3 spans 14 residues. Here the CDR3 DNA reads TGCAGCGTACTGGGACATTCCCACCAAGAGACCCAGTACTTC. Translating it yields CSVLGHSHQETQYF.